This is a list of T cell receptor beta chains from one sample in a study of blood T cell repertoires in COVID-19. Sequenced by immunoSEQ multiplex PCR; TCRdb stores in-frame clones only, minus some. Altogether 90,000 or so clones are present, 87% being singletons, with the ten largest covering 1.1%. The sequencing sample was made of peripheral blood. The receptors come from a human donor in a cohort sampled during active COVID-19. Each CDR3 is given with its conserved first and last residue. The order of the fields is CDR3 length, V gene, clone size, J gene, CDR3 protein. Clone size, where shown, is once, few, many, or a class for clones that have expanded.

CDR3 length: 15
V gene: TRBV27
clone size: -
J gene: TRBJ2-1
CDR3 protein: CASIRDRVPGGEQFF

CDR3 length: 16
V gene: TRBV7-3
clone size: -
J gene: TRBJ2-1
CDR3 protein: CASSLRGSGTYNEQFF

CDR3 length: 15
V gene: TRBV10-3
clone size: -
J gene: TRBJ2-1
CDR3 protein: CAISEYRDSYNEQFF

CDR3 length: 16
V gene: TRBV7-8
clone size: -
J gene: TRBJ2-1
CDR3 protein: CASSSVLDGGINEQFF

CDR3 length: 14
V gene: TRBV7-6
clone size: -
J gene: TRBJ1-1
CDR3 protein: CASSPRQAQTEAFF

CDR3 length: 11
V gene: TRBV5-4
clone size: -
J gene: TRBJ2-7
CDR3 protein: CASSLANEQYF

CDR3 length: 14
V gene: TRBV28
clone size: -
J gene: TRBJ2-3
CDR3 protein: CASSLGGVTDTQYF

CDR3 length: 15
V gene: TRBV29-1
clone size: -
J gene: TRBJ1-1
CDR3 protein: CSTSSKRTLNTEAFF

CDR3 length: 14
V gene: TRBV4-1
clone size: few
J gene: TRBJ1-2
CDR3 protein: CASSQDRLNYGYTF

CDR3 length: 15
V gene: TRBV9
clone size: -
J gene: TRBJ1-2
CDR3 protein: CASSQGDSRVYGYTF

CDR3 length: 12
V gene: TRBV27
clone size: few
J gene: TRBJ2-4
CDR3 protein: CASRTGGNIQYF

CDR3 length: 14
V gene: TRBV28
clone size: -
J gene: TRBJ2-7
CDR3 protein: CASQAGTRVHEQYF

CDR3 length: 15
V gene: TRBV3-1/TRBV3-2
clone size: -
J gene: TRBJ1-1
CDR3 protein: CASSQQRSSGTEAFF

CDR3 length: 13
V gene: TRBV6-5
clone size: -
J gene: TRBJ1-5
CDR3 protein: CASSYGEGQPQHF

CDR3 length: 18
V gene: TRBV3-1/TRBV3-2
clone size: -
J gene: TRBJ2-2
CDR3 protein: CASSLSTRRISGTGELFF

CDR3 length: 13
V gene: TRBV28
clone size: -
J gene: TRBJ1-1
CDR3 protein: CASSILRNTEAFF

CDR3 length: 17
V gene: TRBV18
clone size: -
J gene: TRBJ2-2
CDR3 protein: CASSPLRQGGISGELFF

CDR3 length: 16
V gene: TRBV27
clone size: -
J gene: TRBJ2-1
CDR3 protein: CASSDGTGETYNEQFF

CDR3 length: 14
V gene: TRBV3-1/TRBV3-2
clone size: -
J gene: TRBJ1-5
CDR3 protein: CASSLPGQGQPQHF

CDR3 length: 13
V gene: TRBV2
clone size: -
J gene: TRBJ2-7
CDR3 protein: CASDGAGLGEQYF

CDR3 length: 14
V gene: TRBV5-1
clone size: -
J gene: TRBJ2-7
CDR3 protein: CASSSRDRPWEQYF

CDR3 length: 16
V gene: TRBV18
clone size: -
J gene: TRBJ2-4
CDR3 protein: CASSPQPGQGTDIQYF

CDR3 length: 13
V gene: TRBV29-1
clone size: -
J gene: TRBJ2-7
CDR3 protein: CSVGLAGSYEQYF

CDR3 length: 13
V gene: TRBV6-6
clone size: many
J gene: TRBJ1-2
CDR3 protein: CASQQGGRGGYTF

CDR3 length: 16
V gene: TRBV28
clone size: -
J gene: TRBJ1-2
CDR3 protein: CASSPREQGRPYGYTF

CDR3 length: 14
V gene: TRBV11-2
clone size: -
J gene: TRBJ2-7
CDR3 protein: CASSLEERDWEQYF

CDR3 length: 14
V gene: TRBV5-8
clone size: -
J gene: TRBJ1-1
CDR3 protein: CASSPGFMNTEAFF

CDR3 length: 13
V gene: TRBV5-6
clone size: -
J gene: TRBJ1-5
CDR3 protein: CASSFGGDQPQHF

CDR3 length: 16
V gene: TRBV18
clone size: -
J gene: TRBJ2-2
CDR3 protein: CASSPPSGGNTGELFF

CDR3 length: 14
V gene: TRBV18
clone size: -
J gene: TRBJ2-1
CDR3 protein: CATTQFTSGNEQFF

CDR3 length: 12
V gene: TRBV30
clone size: -
J gene: TRBJ1-2
CDR3 protein: CACTGLNYGYTF

CDR3 length: 15
V gene: TRBV6-6
clone size: -
J gene: TRBJ1-1
CDR3 protein: CASSSRTGGNTEAFF